The 32 T cell receptor beta chains reported below all come from one sample, sequenced in a study of cytomegalovirus exposure and HLA in healthy donors. 13 Jbeta primers and 60 Vbeta primers were used for the PCR. Produced via immunoSEQ multiplex PCR; TCRdb's table is partial and in-frame only. The sample records 150,000 to 200,000 clones, roughly 80% being singletons. The sequenced sample consisted of PBMCs. The receptors were sampled from a male donor in good health and CMV-seronegative.

A few counts support this clone. The chain recombines TRBV6-5 with TRBJ1-6, with D perhaps matching TRBD1 (5 bases). The CDR3 sequence is 12 residues long. The ends were cut back, 6 bases at V and 9 bases at J, with 9 bases in the middle. Per germline, CDR1 MNHEY and CDR2 SVGAGI. The CDR3 DNA reads as TGTGCCAGCAGATTCCAGGGTTCACCCCTCCACTTT. Its protein is CASRFQGSPLHF.

This clone was found a few times. The chain uses TRBV27 and TRBJ1-5; D remains ambiguous. The CDR3 is made up of 14 amino acids. Trimming pared 3 bases from V and 0 bases from J, leaving 6 bases between. Germline CDR1 is MNHEY and CDR2 is SMNVEV (reference sequence). In nucleotides, the CDR3 is TGTGCCAGCAGTTTTGGAGGTAGCAATCAGCCCCAGCATTTT. This gives the protein CASSFGGSNQPQHF.

This clone came up a few times. The gene calls are TRBV5-1 and TRBJ2-5; D unresolved. Trimming stripped 0 bases from V and 2 bases from J, with 11 bases between. This CDR3 is 15 amino acids long. In germline, CDR1 is SGHRS, CDR2 YFSETQ. The CDR3 DNA reads TGCGCCAGCAGCTTGGCAGGCAGGATACAAGAGACCCAGTACTTC. Protein product: CASSLAGRIQETQYF.

This clone was seen only a few times. The genes are TRBV4-2 and TRBJ1-1, with 8 bases aligning to TRBD1. V was clipped by 4 bases and J by 6 bases; unmatched bases: 4. Germline values: CDR1 LGHNA, CDR2 YNFKEQ. This CDR3 region has 13 residues. CDR3 sequence reads: CASSRQGAAEAFF. As DNA, the CDR3 is TGTGCCAGCAGCCGGCAGGGGGCGGCTGAAGCTTTCTTT.

CDR3: CASSLDGGGYTDTQYF. The DNA of the CDR3 is TGCGCCAGCAGCTTGGACGGCGGGGGTTACACAGATACGCAGTATTTT. V usage is TRBV5-1 and J usage is TRBJ2-3; 7 nucleotides agree with TRBD2. CDR1 and CDR2 from the germline V gene are SGHRS and YFSETQ. Losses at the gene ends were 0 bases for V and 2 bases for J; bases not matched to a gene: 6. The CDR3 is made up of 16 amino acids.

V usage is TRBV28 and J usage is TRBJ2-5; D ambiguous. The V and J ends lost 3 bases and 1 base respectively, with 6 bases between them. Per germline, CDR1 MDHEN and CDR2 SYDVKM. CDR3 length: 13 residues. Here the CDR3 reads CASSFQIQETQYF. CDR3 nucleotide sequence: TGTGCCAGCAGTTTCCAGATCCAAGAGACCCAGTACTTC.

This clone was seen a few times. The chain links TRBV21-1 to TRBJ2-7; TRBD1, as called in the table, went unchecked against the DNA. TRBV21-1 is classified as a pseudogene. The CDR3 is 14 residues long. CDR3 amino acids: CASSKVGQEDEQYF. The DNA for the CDR3 is TGTGCCAGCAGTAAAGTGGGACAGGAAGACGAGCAGTACTTC.

This clone was recorded once. V gene TRBV2 combines with J gene TRBJ2-5, with a tentative D call TRBD1 (6 bases). CDR3 size: 16 residues. Germline V gene data show CDR1 as SNHLY and CDR2 as FYNNEI. Trimming removed 7 bases at V and 2 bases at J, with 20 bases between. CDR3 DNA: TGTGCCAGCACCGAGGTTCCGGGACATGATCAAGAGACCCAGTACTTC. Protein sequence: CASTEVPGHDQETQYF.

J is TRBJ2-1 and V is TRBV5-1; 13 positions match TRBD2. The trim removed 4 bases at V and 1 base at J, leaving 5 bases unmatched. The germline V gene encodes CDR1 SGHRS and CDR2 YFSETQ. The CDR3 is 17 residues long. CDR3 loop: CASSPRLAGGSYNEQFF. The CDR3 DNA reads TGCGCCAGCAGCCCCAGACTAGCGGGAGGATCCTACAATGAGCAGTTCTTC.

Here the CDR3 DNA reads TGTGCCACCAGCAGAGCGTGGGGCGGTGACTACGAGCAGTACTTC. This sequence encodes CATSRAWGGDYEQYF. The V call is TRBV15, the J call TRBJ2-7, with a weak D call TRBD1 (5 bases). The CDR3 is 15 amino acids. CDR1 LNHNV and CDR2 YYDKDF come from the germline V gene (reference sequence). The V and J ends lost 1 base and 3 bases respectively, with 13 bases between them.

The chain is built from TRBV6-1 and TRBJ2-1; TRBD2 matches 9 bases. Germline loops: CDR1 MNHNS, CDR2 SASEGT. Germline trimming cut 8 bases from V and 5 bases from J; bases unmatched to any gene: 10. CDR3 length equals 15 residues. CDR3 in amino acids: CASDAKAGGHNEQFF. In DNA form, the CDR3 reads TGTGCCAGCGATGCGAAAGCGGGGGGTCACAATGAGCAGTTCTTC.

This chain links TRBV2 with TRBJ2-7, with 9 bases identical to TRBD1. This CDR3 is 12 amino acids long. Trimming removed 8 bases from V and 6 bases from J; junction bases left unmatched: 5. Germline V gene sequence: CDR1 SNHLY, CDR2 FYNNEI. CDR3 residues: CASEDRGREQYF. CDR3 nucleotide sequence: TGTGCCAGCGAGGACAGGGGACGCGAGCAGTACTTC.

The table lists this clone with a few counts. The chain combines TRBV4-1 with TRBJ2-2, with 8 nucleotides matching TRBD1. Per the germline V gene, CDR1 is MGHRA and CDR2 is YSYEKL. There are 18 residues in the CDR3. The junction had 11 bases not matched to a gene; V was cut back by 5 bases and J by 0 bases. The CDR3 coding sequence is TGCGCCAGCAGCAAGAGAGGGACAGGCGAATCGAACACCGGGGAGCTGTTTTTT. This sequence encodes CASSKRGTGESNTGELFF.

There are a few counts of this clone. This sequence joins TRBV11-2 and TRBJ1-4, with D perhaps matching TRBD1 (5 bases). CDR3 length equals 15 residues. Germline V gene data show CDR1 as SGHAT and CDR2 as FQNNGV. Trimming removed 4 bases at V and 0 bases at J, with 9 bases between. The CDR3 sequence: CASSSGGTTNEKLFF. The CDR3 DNA is TGTGCCAGCAGCTCGGGGGGTACAACTAATGAAAAACTGTTTTTT.

This chain links TRBV4-2 with TRBJ2-7, with TRBD2 matching 14 bases. Germline CDR1 reads LGHNA; CDR2 reads YNFKEQ. V was clipped by 4 bases and J by 6 bases; unmatched bases: 5. The CDR3 extends over 15 amino acids. CDR3 coding DNA: TGTGCCAGCAGCCCTTTGACTAGCGGGAGGGGCGAGCAGTACTTC. This encodes CASSPLTSGRGEQYF.

The V and J genes are TRBV5-5 and TRBJ2-3; a possible D gene is TRBD2 (7 bases). The CDR3 runs to 16 residues. Germline-derived CDR1 and CDR2 are SGHKS and YYEKEE (reference sequence). Between the trimmed V and J ends, which lost 4 bases and 2 bases, there was a span of 17 bases. The CDR3 nucleotides are TGTGCCAGCAGCGGACCCCAGGGGAGGGCCACAGATACGCAGTATTTT. Its protein is CASSGPQGRATDTQYF.

This clone was counted a few times. V and J are TRBV27 and TRBJ1-5, with D possibly being TRBD1 (6 bases). V dropped 3 bases and J dropped 3 bases, with 15 bases sitting between them. Germline values: CDR1 MNHEY, CDR2 SMNVEV (reference sequence). This CDR3 region has 16 residues. CDR3 sequence reads: CASSLGSGQNNQPQHF. As DNA, the CDR3 is TGTGCCAGCAGTTTGGGAAGTGGACAGAACAATCAGCCCCAGCATTTT.

This clone was counted once. The chain uses TRBV4-2 and TRBJ2-7, with 11 bases matching TRBD1. Trimming cost V 0 bases and J 3 bases; bases outside gene matches: 7. There are 17 residues in the CDR3. Per the germline V gene, CDR1 is LGHNA and CDR2 is YNFKEQ. This CDR3 reads CASSQDKGTGGLYEQYF. For the CDR3, the DNA is TGTGCCAGCAGCCAAGATAAAGGGACAGGGGGGCTCTACGAGCAGTACTTC.

This clone was observed a few times. The V and J genes are TRBV20-1 and TRBJ2-1; the D is unclear. The length of the CDR3 is 11 residues. V lost 6 bases to trimming and J lost 4 bases, with 7 bases between them. Germline V gene lookup returns CDR1 DFQATT and CDR2 SNEGSKA (reference sequence). CDR3 nucleotide sequence: TGCAGTGCCCCTAGATACAATGAGCAGTTCTTC. Its protein is CSAPRYNEQFF.

A single count supports this clone. The gene calls are TRBV19 and TRBJ2-7; D is ambiguous. V shed 2 bases and J shed 3 bases, with 8 bases lying between them. The CDR3 consists of 13 residues. The germline V gene encodes CDR1 LNHDA and CDR2 SQIVND (reference sequence). CDR3 region: CASSILLGYEQYF. The DNA for the CDR3 is TGTGCCAGTAGTATACTCCTCGGCTACGAGCAGTACTTC. Full variable domain (rest looked up from reference TRBV19 and TRBJ2-7): DGGITQSPKYLFRKEGQNVTLSCEQNLNHDAMYWYRQDPGQGLRLIYYSQIVNDFQKGDIAEGYSVSREKKESFPLTVTSAQKNPTAFYLCASSILLGYEQYFGPGTRLTVT.

A single count supports this clone. The chain links TRBV30 to TRBJ1-4; 8 bases fit TRBD1. V shed 0 bases, J shed 7 bases, and the junction held 4 bases outside the gene matches. Germline V gives CDR1 GTSNPN, CDR2 SVGIG (reference sequence). The CDR3 length is 14 residues. The CDR3 coding sequence is TGTGCCTGGAGTGTAGGGCAGGGGGCTGAAAAACTGTTTTTT. This sequence encodes CAWSVGQGAEKLFF.

This chain uses TRBV5-4 with TRBJ1-6; D is possibly TRBD1 (5 bases). The V and J ends lost 4 bases and 8 bases respectively, with 13 bases between them. The CDR3 is made up of 14 amino acids. Per germline, CDR1 SGHNT and CDR2 YYREEE (reference sequence). CDR3 region: CASSVMGHDSPLHF. The CDR3 coding sequence is TGTGCCAGCAGCGTGATGGGGCACGATTCACCCCTCCACTTT.

This clone appeared a few times. The J gene is TRBJ2-7, the V gene TRBV19, with D possibly matching TRBD1 (5 bases). The CDR3 runs to 14 residues. Trimming cost V 2 bases and J 0 bases, with 8 bases left between them. CDR1 LNHDA and CDR2 SQIVND come from the germline V gene (reference sequence). CDR3 protein: CASSIQGNSYEQYF. The CDR3 nucleotides are TGTGCCAGTAGTATACAGGGAAACTCCTACGAGCAGTACTTC.

This sequence joins TRBV4-1 and TRBJ1-1; tentatively, D is TRBD1 (5 bases). From germline, CDR1 is MGHRA and CDR2 YSYEKL. This CDR3 is 17 amino acids long. V shed 2 bases and J shed 4 bases, with 20 bases lying between them. Here the CDR3 reads CASSQPKDMIGFTEAFF. The DNA for the CDR3 is TGCGCCAGCAGCCAACCAAAGGACATGATCGGCTTCACTGAAGCTTTCTTT.

This chain uses TRBV2 with TRBJ1-5; TRBD1 matches at 9 bases. Germline CDR1 reads SNHLY; CDR2 reads FYNNEI. Trimming took 6 bases from V and 4 from J; bases not matched to a gene: 10. This CDR3 comprises 16 residues. Here the CDR3 reads CASRDPDRGLNQPQHF. For the CDR3, the DNA is TGTGCCAGCAGGGACCCGGACAGGGGACTAAATCAGCCCCAGCATTTT.

The chain employs TRBV7-2 and TRBJ2-1, with 15 bases lining up with TRBD2. V was pared by 5 bases and J by 9 bases, with 8 bases of the junction left unmatched. The germline gives CDR1 SGHTA, CDR2 FQGNSA. CDR3 length: 16 amino acids. The CDR3 DNA sequence: TGTGCCAGCAGCCCAGGACTAGCGGGAGGGTCAAGTGAGCAGTTCTTC. Translation: CASSPGLAGGSSEQFF. The whole variable domain, filled in from reference TRBV7-2 and TRBJ2-1, reads GAGVSQSPSNKVTEKGKDVELRCDPISGHTALYWYRQSLGQGLEFLIYFQGNSAPDKSGLPSDRFSAERTGGSVSTLTIQRTQQEDSAVYLCASSPGLAGGSSEQFFGPGTRLTVL.

This sequence joins TRBV7-2 and TRBJ2-2, with D maybe TRBD2 (5 bases). V gave up 4 bases and J gave up 3 bases, with 12 bases separating them. Per the germline V gene, CDR1 is SGHTA and CDR2 is FQGNSA. CDR3 length equals 15 residues. The CDR3 DNA reads TGTGCCAGCAGCTCAACTAGTTATTACACCGGGGAGCTGTTTTTT. It is translated as CASSSTSYYTGELFF.

This clone was seen only a few times. The chain uses TRBV5-6 and TRBJ2-6; D perhaps matches TRBD1 (6 bases). Germline V gene data show CDR1 as SGHDT and CDR2 as YYEEEE. Deletions cut 7 bases from V and 4 bases from J, with 15 bases between. The CDR3 extends over 15 amino acids. The CDR3 DNA is TGTGCCAGCGGGTCCTTTGGGACAGGGGCCAACGTCCTGACTTTC. Translating gives CASGSFGTGANVLTF.

The V call is TRBV19, the J call TRBJ1-1, with 7 bases lining up with TRBD1. Trimming at V came to 5 bases and at J to 6 bases, leaving 3 bases not matched to a gene. This CDR3 has 12 amino acids. The V gene's germline CDR1 is LNHDA and CDR2 SQIVND (reference sequence). The CDR3 nucleotides are TGTGCCAGTAGTTGGCAGGGGGCTGAAGCTTTCTTT. It is translated as CASSWQGAEAFF.

This chain joins TRBV29-1 and TRBJ1-5; TRBD1 agrees at 7 bases. J lost 3 bases, V lost 4 bases, and 6 bases had no gene match. CDR1 and CDR2 (germline): SQVTM, ANQGSEA. The CDR3 spans 14 residues. CDR3 nucleotides: TGCAGCGTTGTGGGGACAGATCTCAATCAGCCCCAGCATTTT. Translating gives CSVVGTDLNQPQHF.

The CDR3 here is CASSSDISEAFF. The CDR3 DNA reads TGTGCCAGCAGCTCGGACATTTCTGAAGCTTTCTTT. The rearrangement links TRBV6-5 to TRBJ1-1; a possible D gene is TRBD1 (5 bases). CDR3 length: 12 amino acids. The V gene lost 6 bases and the J gene lost 6 bases, with 11 bases spanning the gap. Germline lookup yields CDR1 MNHEY and CDR2 SVGAGI.

The chain employs TRBV13 and TRBJ2-3, with 12 bases aligning to TRBD2. Trimming cost V 5 bases and J 7 bases; bases outside gene matches: 10. CDR3 length: 16 residues. CDR1 PRHDT and CDR2 FYEKMQ come from the germline V gene (reference sequence). The CDR3 bases are TGTGCCAGCAGCCCCCCTGGGCTAGCGGGAGGGAATACGCAGTATTTT. Its translation is CASSPPGLAGGNTQYF.